A selection of T cell receptor beta chains follows, all from one sample in a study of patients and donors after allogeneic stem cell transplantation. Via MiXCR, TCRdb re-called the RT-PCR reads, giving one row per CDR3 protein. The data show about 200,000 distinct CDR3 sequences, around two fifths seen once. Sequencing input: blood, either unsorted or a sorted T cell fraction (not recorded which). These receptors were collected from a human donor who was either an allogeneic HSCT recipient or a stem cell or donor lymphocyte infusion donor (not recorded which). It is not recorded whose cells these are; they may come from a transplant donor. CDR3s include the opening cysteine and the closing phenylalanine or tryptophan. Fields, in order: V gene, J gene, CDR3 protein.

>TRBV28|TRBJ2-7
CASSPLTRRLSEQYF
>TRBV12-3/TRBV12-4|TRBJ1-2
CASRRGAGTSYGYTF
>TRBV4-1|TRBJ1-2
CASAHRDRGRYTF
>TRBV5-1|TRBJ2-6
CASSLGSYSGANVLTF
>TRBV4-3|TRBJ2-3
CASSQVSGGTDTQYF
>TRBV28|TRBJ1-6
CASSLVRGAPLHF
>TRBV3-1|TRBJ2-5
CASSQADRAQETQYF
>TRBV19|TRBJ2-5
CASSIDWRKTQYF
>TRBV7-9|TRBJ1-1
CASSLDREAFF
>TRBV4-2|TRBJ1-3
CASSQEELRNTIYF
>TRBV7-9|TRBJ1-1
CASSLTSGVPEAFF
>TRBV6-2/TRBV6-3|TRBJ1-1
CASGYELDLNTEAFF
>TRBV4-2|TRBJ1-1
CASSPTGGNEAFF
>TRBV5-1|TRBJ2-1
CASSLDVSGSFYEQFF
>TRBV9|TRBJ2-7
CASSAGDSSYEQYF
>TRBV9|TRBJ2-5
CASSVGGSGETQYF
>TRBV4-3|TRBJ1-2
CASSHPDRGREGYTF
>TRBV6-5|TRBJ2-1
CASSYSTDEQFF
>TRBV7-2|TRBJ1-6
CASSFYYPGSYNSPLHF
>TRBV7-8|TRBJ2-1
CASSSQKRESAYNEQFF
>TRBV7-8|TRBJ2-1
CASSPPRGFREQFF
>TRBV29-1|TRBJ2-1
CSESSGGATYNEQFF
>TRBV7-2|TRBJ2-2
CASSYTSGRAGELFF